What follows are 28 T cell receptor beta chains derived from one specimen sequenced in a study of cytomegalovirus exposure and HLA in healthy donors. Sequenced by immunoSEQ multiplex PCR; TCRdb stores in-frame clones only, minus some. The sample holds fewer than 250,000 clones; about nine tenths are singletons and the top ten take approximately 2%. The sequenced sample consisted of PBMCs. Every receptor here comes from a woman aged 18-29 years in good health and CMV-seropositive.

V usage is TRBV5-1 and J usage is TRBJ2-7, with D perhaps matching TRBD1 (6 bases). V was shortened by 0 bases and J by 7 bases, with 8 bases between the two germline ends. Germline CDR1 and CDR2: SGHRS and YFSETQ. CDR3 length equals 12 residues. The CDR3 coding sequence is TGCGCCAGCAGCTTGGCCGGGACAGAGCAGTACTTC. Encoded protein: CASSLAGTEQYF.

The table lists this clone with a few counts. This chain connects TRBV29-1 to TRBJ1-3; no reliable D call. The CDR3 runs to 11 residues. The V gene's germline CDR1 is SQVTM and CDR2 ANQGSEA. Trimming removed 5 bases at V and 3 bases at J, with 5 bases between. CDR3 amino acids: CSVLRGNTIYF. DNA for the CDR3: TGCAGCGTTCTCCGTGGAAACACCATATATTTT.

CDR3 nucleotide sequence: TGTGCCAGCAGTTTGGGGACTAGCGAGAACACCGGGGAGCTGTTTTTT. Encoded protein: CASSLGTSENTGELFF. The chain employs TRBV6-5 and TRBJ2-2, with TRBD2 identical over 10 bases. V gave up 4 bases and J gave up 1 base; unmatched junction bases: 3. CDR3 length equals 16 residues. In germline, CDR1 is MNHEY, CDR2 SVGAGI.

This clone came up a few times. The genes are TRBV19 and TRBJ2-2; the match to TRBD2 covers 9 bases. Germline V gene sequence: CDR1 LNHDA, CDR2 SQIVND (reference sequence). V was clipped by 10 bases and J by 6 bases; unmatched bases: 0. The CDR3 loop spans 11 amino acids. CDR3 protein: CAIAGAGELFF. The CDR3 DNA is TGTGCCATAGCGGGGGCCGGGGAGCTGTTTTTT.

The chain is built from TRBV7-9 and TRBJ2-7; 7 bases line up with TRBD2. The germline CDR1 and CDR2 sequences are SEHNR and FQNEAQ (reference sequence). Losses at the gene ends were 1 base for V and 0 bases for J; bases not matched to a gene: 3. This CDR3 spans 15 amino acids. This CDR3 is CASSLVAGASYEQYF. The CDR3 bases are TGTGCCAGCAGCTTAGTGGCGGGAGCCTCCTACGAGCAGTACTTC.

This clone was picked up one time. V is TRBV28 and J is TRBJ1-5; D perhaps matches TRBD1 (6 bases). This CDR3 region has 15 residues. Germline V CDR1 and CDR2: MDHEN, SYDVKM. The V end lost 6 bases, the J end lost 7 bases, and 19 bases lay between the germline ends. The chain's CDR3 is CASSSLTGNAQPQHF. The CDR3 nucleotides read TGTGCCAGCAGCTCCCTTACAGGGAACGCCCAGCCCCAGCATTTT.

This chain connects TRBV5-4 to TRBJ2-3, with 11 bases matching TRBD1. In germline, CDR1 is SGHNT, CDR2 YYREEE (reference sequence). The ends lost 4 bases at V and 6 bases at J; junction bases unmatched: 7. The CDR3 spans 15 residues. The CDR3 sequence: CASSQRTGGFDTQYF. CDR3 in DNA: TGTGCCAGCAGCCAACGGACAGGGGGCTTTGATACGCAGTATTTT.

V gene TRBV28 combines with J gene TRBJ1-4; no definite D call. CDR1 and CDR2 from the germline V gene are MDHEN and SYDVKM. Trimming removed 7 bases from V and 6 bases from J, with 6 bases in between. The length of the CDR3 is 11 residues. The CDR3 sequence is CASKLYEKLFF. The CDR3 DNA reads as TGTGCCAGCAAGCTTTATGAAAAACTGTTTTTT.

This rearrangement joins TRBV19 to TRBJ1-1; 10 bases line up with TRBD1. The CDR3 is 16 amino acids. With V trimmed by 7 bases and J by 2 bases, 10 bases remained unmatched. CDR1 is LNHDA, CDR2 SQIVND, per germline (reference sequence). CDR3 region: CASTLGTGVFNTEAFF. The CDR3 nucleotides are TGTGCCAGTACCCTAGGGACAGGGGTATTTAACACTGAAGCTTTCTTT.

This chain joins TRBV28 and TRBJ1-5; D unclear. Germline-derived CDR1 and CDR2 are MDHEN and SYDVKM. This CDR3 region has 14 residues. Trimming took off 1 base at V and 3 bases at J, with 7 bases between the two ends. The CDR3 loop reads CASSLYNYNQPQHF. Here the CDR3 DNA reads TGTGCCAGCAGTTTATACAACTACAATCAGCCCCAGCATTTT.

The V gene is TRBV27, the J gene TRBJ1-4, with 7 bases matching TRBD1. Germline-derived CDR1 and CDR2 are MNHEY and SMNVEV (reference sequence). V lost 2 bases to trimming and J lost 5 bases; unmatched junction nucleotides: 5. The CDR3 runs 15 residues. The chain's CDR3 is CASSLLAGGNEKLFF. In nucleotides, the CDR3 is TGTGCCAGCAGTTTACTTGCAGGGGGGAATGAAAAACTGTTTTTT. The variable domain in full, with the rest retrieved from reference TRBV27 and TRBJ1-4, is EAQVTQNPRYLITVTGKKLTVTCSQNMNHEYMSWYRQDPGLGLRQIYYSMNVEVTDKGDVPEGYKVSRKEKRNFPLILESPSPNQTSLYFCASSLLAGGNEKLFFGSGTQLSVL.

V is TRBV29-1 and J is TRBJ2-7, with 7 bases lining up with TRBD2. V lost 5 bases and J lost 6; bases outside the gene matches: 1. The CDR3 loop spans 10 amino acids. Germline CDR1 SQVTM, CDR2 ANQGSEA. CDR3 region: CSVTGGEQYF. Here the CDR3 DNA reads TGCAGCGTTACGGGGGGCGAGCAGTACTTC.

The CDR3 DNA sequence: TGTGCCAGCAGTTCCCTCACCGGGGAGCTGTTTTTT. Its protein is CASSSLTGELFF. This chain connects TRBV27 to TRBJ2-2, with D hard to call. V was pared by 4 bases and J by 4 bases, with 4 bases between. From germline, CDR1 is MNHEY and CDR2 SMNVEV (reference sequence). The CDR3 length is 12 residues.

The V call is TRBV7-9, the J call TRBJ2-1, with 11 bases aligning to TRBD2. Germline CDR1 is SEHNR and CDR2 is FQNEAQ (reference sequence). V shed 2 bases and J 9 bases; nucleotides not matched to a gene: 12. This CDR3 region has 17 residues. CDR3 region: CASSLKGSGRGLSEQFF. Written as DNA, the CDR3 is TGTGCCAGCAGCTTAAAGGGTAGCGGGAGGGGATTGAGTGAGCAGTTCTTC.

The chain is built from TRBV7-3 and TRBJ1-1; a possible D gene is TRBD1 (5 bases). CDR1 and CDR2 (germline): SGHTA, FQGTGA. The CDR3 contains 16 residues. Trimming removed 0 bases from V and 0 bases from J, with 11 bases in between. The CDR3 loop is CASSLTVGLLNTEAFF. The CDR3 DNA reads as TGTGCCAGCAGCTTAACGGTGGGGCTTTTGAACACTGAAGCTTTCTTT.

J is TRBJ1-5 and V is TRBV5-6, with a weak D call TRBD1 (6 bases). The CDR3 is 15 amino acids. Germline CDR1 reads SGHDT; CDR2 reads YYEEEE. Trimming removed 4 bases at V and 5 bases at J, with 16 bases between. The DNA for the CDR3 is TGTGCCAGCAGCCCCGGGACATCGGTTCATCAGCCCCAGCATTTT. It is translated as CASSPGTSVHQPQHF.

In its sample, this clone was seen once. The V and J genes are TRBV5-1 and TRBJ1-2; maybe TRBD1 (6 bases). CDR3 length: 15 amino acids. The V gene's germline CDR1 is SGHRS and CDR2 YFSETQ. The germline V and J ends were trimmed by 1 base and 7 bases, with 17 bases remaining between them. Here the CDR3 reads CASSLTLQGSGGYTF. The DNA for the CDR3 is TGCGCCAGCAGCTTGACATTACAGGGCAGTGGTGGCTACACCTTC.

This clone came up once. The genes are TRBV20-1 and TRBJ1-2, with TRBD1 identical over 7 bases. The CDR3 totals 11 residues. Germline CDR1 reads DFQATT; CDR2 reads SNEGSKA (reference sequence). With 5 bases clipped from V and 8 bases from J, the junction kept 5 bases outside the gene matches. As DNA, the CDR3 is TGCAGTGCTGAGGGGGCGGGGGGCTACACCTTC. Amino acids: CSAEGAGGYTF.

The gene calls are TRBV9 and TRBJ2-2; TRBD2 matches at 9 bases. The length of the CDR3 is 17 residues. Germline V gene sequence: CDR1 SGDLS, CDR2 YYNGEE. V shed 3 bases and J 5 bases; nucleotides not matched to a gene: 11. The CDR3 here is CASSATAGGGETGELFF. CDR3 DNA sequence: TGTGCCAGCAGCGCCACAGCGGGAGGTGGAGAAACCGGGGAGCTGTTTTTT. Full variable domain (missing parts from reference TRBV9 and TRBJ2-2): DSGVTQTPKHLITATGQRVTLRCSPRSGDLSVYWYQQSLDQGLQFLIQYYNGEERAKGNILERFSAQQFPDLHSELNLSSLELGDSALYFCASSATAGGGETGELFFGEGSRLTVL.

The chain joins TRBV7-9 to TRBJ2-7; the D is unclear. Trimming removed 5 bases at V and 5 bases at J, with 10 bases between. Germline values: CDR1 SEHNR, CDR2 FQNEAQ (reference sequence). This CDR3 has 12 residues. For the CDR3, the DNA is TGTGCCAGCAGCCTCCGACATGACGAGCAGTACTTC. It translates to CASSLRHDEQYF.

This chain connects TRBV5-6 to TRBJ1-2; TRBD1 matches 9 bases. This CDR3 spans 14 amino acids. The trim removed 1 base at V and 8 bases at J, leaving 6 bases unmatched. Germline-derived CDR1 and CDR2 are SGHDT and YYEEEE. In nucleotides, the CDR3 is TGTGCCAGCAGCTTGATGGACAGGGGCAAAGGCTACACCTTC. The encoded protein is CASSLMDRGKGYTF.

The V gene is TRBV27, the J gene TRBJ1-1; TRBD1 agrees at 7 bases. The CDR3 runs to 14 residues. Germline CDR1 MNHEY, CDR2 SMNVEV (reference sequence). Unmatched junction bases numbered 9, after V lost 6 bases and J lost 5 bases. The CDR3 loop reads CASRIGTVETEAFF. CDR3 bases: TGTGCCAGCAGGATCGGGACAGTTGAAACTGAAGCTTTCTTT.

The chain is built from TRBV6-5 and TRBJ1-3; D ambiguous. The V end was cut by 4 bases, the J end by 1 base, with 11 bases between. CDR3 length equals 15 residues. Per germline, CDR1 MNHEY and CDR2 SVGAGI. CDR3 residues: CASSSLPGSGNTIYF. DNA for the CDR3: TGTGCCAGCAGTTCCTTGCCCGGGTCTGGAAACACCATATATTTT.

This chain uses TRBV2 with TRBJ2-5; 9 positions agree with TRBD1. Germline-derived CDR1 and CDR2 are SNHLY and FYNNEI. The CDR3 totals 12 residues. Germline trimming cut 8 bases from V and 5 bases from J; bases unmatched to any gene: 3. CDR3 nucleotide sequence: TGTGCCAGCCCGGACAGGGGCGAGACCCAGTACTTC. This encodes CASPDRGETQYF.

The V call is TRBV5-1, the J call TRBJ1-2; 9 bases agree with TRBD1. Germline loops: CDR1 SGHRS, CDR2 YFSETQ. The CDR3 length is 16 residues. Trimming removed 3 bases from V and 0 bases from J; junction bases left unmatched: 6. The CDR3 DNA sequence: TGCGCCAGCAGCTCGAACAGGGGGCGGTCTAACTATGGCTACACCTTC. This codes for CASSSNRGRSNYGYTF.

The rearrangement links TRBV2 to TRBJ1-1; D call uncertain. The germline V and J ends were trimmed by 10 bases and 2 bases, with 5 bases remaining between them. This CDR3 is built from 10 residues. Germline V gene sequence: CDR1 SNHLY, CDR2 FYNNEI. CDR3 in amino acids: CATLNTEAFF. CDR3 bases: TGTGCCACCCTAAACACTGAAGCTTTCTTT.

This clone was observed a handful of times. The rearrangement links TRBV6-1 to TRBJ2-7; D perhaps matches TRBD2 (6 bases). The V end was cut by 6 bases, the J end by 3 bases, with 18 bases between. The CDR3 consists of 15 residues. CDR1 is MNHNS, CDR2 SASEGT, per germline. CDR3 amino acids: CASRVGTPRSYEQYF. In DNA, the CDR3 is TGTGCCAGCAGAGTCGGGACTCCCCGGAGCTACGAGCAGTACTTC.

The chain links TRBV28 to TRBJ2-7; TRBD1 matches at 8 bases. This CDR3 region has 14 residues. The germline V gene has CDR1 MDHEN and CDR2 SYDVKM. Germline trimming cut 2 bases from V and 5 bases from J; bases unmatched to any gene: 5. This CDR3 reads CASSLDRGNHEQYF. The CDR3 DNA reads TGTGCCAGCAGTTTAGACAGGGGAAACCACGAGCAGTACTTC.